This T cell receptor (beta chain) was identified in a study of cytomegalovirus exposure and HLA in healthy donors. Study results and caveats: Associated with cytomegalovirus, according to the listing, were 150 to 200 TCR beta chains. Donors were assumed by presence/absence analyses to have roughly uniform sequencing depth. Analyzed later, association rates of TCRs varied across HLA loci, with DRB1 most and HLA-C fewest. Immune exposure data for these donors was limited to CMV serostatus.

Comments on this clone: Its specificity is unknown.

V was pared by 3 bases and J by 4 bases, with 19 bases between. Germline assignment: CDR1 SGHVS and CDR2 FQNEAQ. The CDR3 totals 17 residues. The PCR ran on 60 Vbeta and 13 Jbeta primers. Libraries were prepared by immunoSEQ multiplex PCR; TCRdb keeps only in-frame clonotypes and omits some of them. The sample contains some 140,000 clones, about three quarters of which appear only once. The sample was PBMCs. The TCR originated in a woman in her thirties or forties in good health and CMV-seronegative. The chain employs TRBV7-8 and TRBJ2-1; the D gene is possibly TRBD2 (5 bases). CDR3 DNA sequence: TGTGCCAGCAGCTTTCGAGCGGCGCTTTCTCGGTACAATGAGCAGTTCTTC. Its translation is CASSFRAALSRYNEQFF.